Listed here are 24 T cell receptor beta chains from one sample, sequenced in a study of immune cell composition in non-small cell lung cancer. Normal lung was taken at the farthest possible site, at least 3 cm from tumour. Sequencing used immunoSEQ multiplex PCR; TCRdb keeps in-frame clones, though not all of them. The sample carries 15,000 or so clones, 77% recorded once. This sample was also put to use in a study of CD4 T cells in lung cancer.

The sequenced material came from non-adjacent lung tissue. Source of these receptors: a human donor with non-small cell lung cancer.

CDR3 sequence: CASSPTQGGYGYTF. The CDR3, as DNA: TGCGCCAGCAGCCCGACACAGGGAGGGTATGGCTACACCTTC. The rearrangement uses TRBV4-3 and TRBJ1-2, with D maybe TRBD1 (6 bases). V lost 4 bases and J lost 5, with 14 bases in between. Germline V gives CDR1 LGHNA, CDR2 YSLEER. CDR3 size: 14 residues.

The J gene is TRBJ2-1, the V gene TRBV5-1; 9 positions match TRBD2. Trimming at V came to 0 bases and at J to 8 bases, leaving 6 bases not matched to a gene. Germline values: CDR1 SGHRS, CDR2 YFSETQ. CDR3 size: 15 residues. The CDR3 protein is CASSLGLADLYEQFF. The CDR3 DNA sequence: TGCGCCAGCAGCTTGGGACTAGCGGATCTCTATGAGCAGTTCTTC.

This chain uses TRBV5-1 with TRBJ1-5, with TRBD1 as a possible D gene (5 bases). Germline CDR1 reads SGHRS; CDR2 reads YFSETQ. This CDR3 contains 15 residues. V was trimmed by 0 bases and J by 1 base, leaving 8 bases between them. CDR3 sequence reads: CASSLVGGSNQPQHF. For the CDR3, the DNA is TGCGCCAGCAGCTTGGTCGGGGGGAGCAATCAGCCCCAGCATTTT. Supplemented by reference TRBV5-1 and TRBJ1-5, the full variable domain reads KAGVTQTPRYLIKTRGQQVTLSCSPISGHRSVSWYQQTPGQGLQFLFEYFSETQRNKGNFPGRFSGRQFSNSRSEMNVSTLELGDSALYLCASSLVGGSNQPQHFGDGTRLSIL.

Here the CDR3 reads CASSLRAVDYGYTF. In DNA form, the CDR3 reads TGTGCCAGCAGCTTGCGTGCCGTCGACTATGGCTACACCTTC. The chain joins TRBV5-8 to TRBJ1-2; D unclear. Germline lookup yields CDR1 SGHTS and CDR2 YDEGEE. The CDR3 length is 14 residues. V lost 1 base to trimming and J lost 3 bases, with 10 bases between them. Complete variable domain (other parts from reference TRBV5-8 and TRBJ1-2): EAGVTQSPTHLIKTRGQQATLRCSPISGHTSVYWYQQALGLGLQFLLWYDEGEERNRGNFPPRFSGRQFPNYSSELNVNALELEDSALYLCASSLRAVDYGYTFGSGTRLTVV.

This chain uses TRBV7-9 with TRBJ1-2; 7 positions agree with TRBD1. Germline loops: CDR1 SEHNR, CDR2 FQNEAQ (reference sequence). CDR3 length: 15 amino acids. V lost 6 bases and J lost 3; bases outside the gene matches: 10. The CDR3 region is CASRPGQPGDYGYTF. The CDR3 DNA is TGTGCCAGCAGACCGGGACAGCCGGGAGACTATGGCTACACCTTC.

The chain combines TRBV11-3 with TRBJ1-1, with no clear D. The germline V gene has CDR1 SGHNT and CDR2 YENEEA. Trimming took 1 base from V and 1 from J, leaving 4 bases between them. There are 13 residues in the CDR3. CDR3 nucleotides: TGTGCCAGCAGCTTAGGGGGGAACACTGAAGCTTTCTTT. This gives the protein CASSLGGNTEAFF.

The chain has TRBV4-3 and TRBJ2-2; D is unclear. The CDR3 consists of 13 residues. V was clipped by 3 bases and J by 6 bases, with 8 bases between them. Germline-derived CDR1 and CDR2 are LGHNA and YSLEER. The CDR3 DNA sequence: TGCGCCAGCAGCCAGGAGCCAGCCGGGGAGCTGTTTTTT. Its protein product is CASSQEPAGELFF.

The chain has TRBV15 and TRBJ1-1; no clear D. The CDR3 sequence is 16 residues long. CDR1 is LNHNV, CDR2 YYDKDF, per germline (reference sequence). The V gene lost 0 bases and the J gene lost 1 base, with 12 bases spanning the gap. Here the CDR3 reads CATSRDKGSANTEAFF. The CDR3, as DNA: TGTGCCACCAGCAGAGATAAGGGCAGCGCGAACACTGAAGCTTTCTTT.

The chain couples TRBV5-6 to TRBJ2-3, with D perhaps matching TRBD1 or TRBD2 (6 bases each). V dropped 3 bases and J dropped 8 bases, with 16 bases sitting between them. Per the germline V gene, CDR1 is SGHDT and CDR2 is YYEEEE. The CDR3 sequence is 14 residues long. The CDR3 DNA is TGTGCCAGCAGCTCGGACGCGGAGGGGGGTACGCAGTATTTT. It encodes CASSSDAEGGTQYF.

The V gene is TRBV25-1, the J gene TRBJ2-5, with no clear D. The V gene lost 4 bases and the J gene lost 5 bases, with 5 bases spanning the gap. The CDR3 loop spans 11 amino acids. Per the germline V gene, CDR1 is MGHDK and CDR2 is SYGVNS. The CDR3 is CASSARETQYF. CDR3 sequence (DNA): TGTGCCAGCAGTGCTCGGGAGACCCAGTACTTC.

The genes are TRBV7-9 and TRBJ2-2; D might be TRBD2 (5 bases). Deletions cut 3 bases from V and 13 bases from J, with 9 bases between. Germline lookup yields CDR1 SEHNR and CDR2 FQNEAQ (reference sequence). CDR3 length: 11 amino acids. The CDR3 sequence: CASSFEGVLFF. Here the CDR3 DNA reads TGTGCCAGCAGCTTTGAGGGTGTGCTGTTTTTT.

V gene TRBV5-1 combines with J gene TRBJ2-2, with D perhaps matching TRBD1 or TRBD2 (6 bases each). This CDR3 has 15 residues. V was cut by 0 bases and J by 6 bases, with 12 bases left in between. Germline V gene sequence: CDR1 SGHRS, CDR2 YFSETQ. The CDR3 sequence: CASSLANRGAGELFF. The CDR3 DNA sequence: TGCGCCAGCAGCTTGGCCAATAGGGGGGCCGGGGAGCTGTTTTTT.

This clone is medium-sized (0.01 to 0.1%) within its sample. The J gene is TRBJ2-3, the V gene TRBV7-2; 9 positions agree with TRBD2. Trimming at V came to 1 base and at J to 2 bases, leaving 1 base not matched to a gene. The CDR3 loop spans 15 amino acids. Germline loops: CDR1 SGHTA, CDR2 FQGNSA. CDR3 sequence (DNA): TGTGCCAGCAGCTTAGGCGGGGGGGCCACAGATACGCAGTATTTT. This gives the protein CASSLGGGATDTQYF.

CDR3 nucleotide sequence: TGTGCCAGCAGCCGCTTGGGGGGCGGCTACACCTTC. It yields the protein CASSRLGGGYTF. The chain combines TRBV6-5 with TRBJ1-2, with TRBD1 as a possible D gene (6 bases). V was pared by 6 bases and J by 8 bases, with 13 bases between. Germline V gives CDR1 MNHEY, CDR2 SVGAGI. This CDR3 is built from 12 residues.

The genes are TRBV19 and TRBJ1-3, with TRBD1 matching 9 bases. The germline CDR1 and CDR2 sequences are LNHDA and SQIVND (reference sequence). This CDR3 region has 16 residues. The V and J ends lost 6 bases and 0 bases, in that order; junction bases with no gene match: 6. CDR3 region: CASRPPGQGSGNTIYF. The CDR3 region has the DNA TGTGCCAGTAGACCGCCGGGACAGGGCTCTGGAAACACCATATATTTT.

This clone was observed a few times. The CDR3 nucleotides are TGCGCCAGCAGCCAAGGCCCCTACGAGGGCCACCGGGAGCTGTTTTTT. Its translation: CASSQGPYEGHRELFF. The chain uses TRBV4-1 and TRBJ2-2, with D possibly matching TRBD2 (5 bases). CDR1 is MGHRA, CDR2 YSYEKL, per germline. This CDR3 comprises 16 residues. Between the trimmed V and J ends, which lost 1 base and 9 bases, there was a span of 18 bases.

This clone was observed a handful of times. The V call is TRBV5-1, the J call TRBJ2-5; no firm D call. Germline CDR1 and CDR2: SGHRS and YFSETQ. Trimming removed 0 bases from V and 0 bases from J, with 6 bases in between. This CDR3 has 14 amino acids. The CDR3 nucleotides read TGCGCCAGCAGCTTGGGGCCTCACCAAGAGACCCAGTACTTC. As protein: CASSLGPHQETQYF.

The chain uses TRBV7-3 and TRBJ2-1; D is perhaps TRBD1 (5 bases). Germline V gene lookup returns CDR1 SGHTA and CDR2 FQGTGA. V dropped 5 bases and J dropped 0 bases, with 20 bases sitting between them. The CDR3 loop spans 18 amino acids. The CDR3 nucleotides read TGTGCCAGCAGCCTCGCCGAAGGGGTCTCGAGCTCCTACAATGAGCAGTTCTTC. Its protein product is CASSLAEGVSSSYNEQFF.

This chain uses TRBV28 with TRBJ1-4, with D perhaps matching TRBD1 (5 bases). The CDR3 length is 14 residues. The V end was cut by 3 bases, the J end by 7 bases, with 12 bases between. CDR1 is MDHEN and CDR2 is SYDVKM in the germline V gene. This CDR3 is CASSFSGEREKLFF. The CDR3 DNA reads TGTGCCAGCAGTTTCTCGGGGGAACGTGAAAAACTGTTTTTT.

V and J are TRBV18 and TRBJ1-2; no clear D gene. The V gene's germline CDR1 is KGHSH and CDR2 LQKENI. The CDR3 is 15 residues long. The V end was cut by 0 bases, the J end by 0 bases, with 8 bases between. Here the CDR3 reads CASSPPGRTNYGYTF. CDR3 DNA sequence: TGTGCCAGCTCACCACCCGGCCGGACTAACTATGGCTACACCTTC. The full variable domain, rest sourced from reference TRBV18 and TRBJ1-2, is NAGVMQNPRHLVRRRGQEARLRCSPMKGHSHVYWYRQLPEEGLKFMVYLQKENIIDESGMPKERFSAEFPKEGPSILRIQQVVRGDSAAYFCASSPPGRTNYGYTFGSGTRLTVV.

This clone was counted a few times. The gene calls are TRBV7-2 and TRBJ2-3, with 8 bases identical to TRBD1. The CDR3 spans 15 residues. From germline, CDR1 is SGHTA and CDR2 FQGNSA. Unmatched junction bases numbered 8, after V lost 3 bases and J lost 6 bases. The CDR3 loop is CASSFGAGGEDTQYF. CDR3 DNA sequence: TGTGCCAGCAGCTTCGGGGCAGGGGGCGAGGATACGCAGTATTTT.

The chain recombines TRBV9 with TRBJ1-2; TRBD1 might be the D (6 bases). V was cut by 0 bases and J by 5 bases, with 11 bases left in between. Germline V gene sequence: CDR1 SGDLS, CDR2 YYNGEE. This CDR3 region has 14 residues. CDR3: CASSVVGGGYGYTF. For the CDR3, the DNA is TGTGCCAGCAGCGTAGTGGGAGGGGGTTATGGCTACACCTTC.

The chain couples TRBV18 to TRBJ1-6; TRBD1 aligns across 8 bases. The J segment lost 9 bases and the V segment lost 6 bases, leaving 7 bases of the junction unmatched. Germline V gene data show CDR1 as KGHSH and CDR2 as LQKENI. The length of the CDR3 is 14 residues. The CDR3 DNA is TGTGCCAGCTCGTTAGACAGGGGCGGTTCACCCCTCCACTTT. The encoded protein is CASSLDRGGSPLHF.

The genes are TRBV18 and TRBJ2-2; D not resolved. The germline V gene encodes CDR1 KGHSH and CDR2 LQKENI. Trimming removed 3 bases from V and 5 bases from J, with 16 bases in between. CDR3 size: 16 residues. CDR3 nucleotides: TGTGCCAGCTCACCGTCGGGCCCCATGGGGACCGGGGAGCTGTTTTTT. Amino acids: CASSPSGPMGTGELFF.